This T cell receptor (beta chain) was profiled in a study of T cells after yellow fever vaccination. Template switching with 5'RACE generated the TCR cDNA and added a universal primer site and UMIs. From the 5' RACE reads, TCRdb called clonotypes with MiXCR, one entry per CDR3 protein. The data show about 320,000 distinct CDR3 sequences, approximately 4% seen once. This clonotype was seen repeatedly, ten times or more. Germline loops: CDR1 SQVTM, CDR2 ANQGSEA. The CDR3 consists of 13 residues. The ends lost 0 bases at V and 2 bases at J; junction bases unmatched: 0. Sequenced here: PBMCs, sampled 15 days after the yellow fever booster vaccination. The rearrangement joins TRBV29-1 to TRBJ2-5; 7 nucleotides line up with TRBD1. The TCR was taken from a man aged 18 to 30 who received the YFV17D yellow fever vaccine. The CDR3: CSVEDRGQETQYF. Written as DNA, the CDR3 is TGCAGCGTTGAAGACAGGGGGCAAGAGACCCAGTACTTC.